This T cell receptor (beta chain) was profiled in a study of molecular identifiers for immune sequencing clone quantification. Study overall: In replicates, RNA from approximately 22,000 or 94,000 naive CD8 cells was split five ways, four sequenced.

Previously described methods and listed TCR primers produced bulk TCR libraries. TCRdb reprocessed the PCR reads via MiXCR and lists one record per CDR3 protein. The sample consists of about 640,000 distinct CDR3 sequences, 20% of them appearing once. In this sample, this clonotype turned up many times. Its specificity is unknown. As CD8+CD4-CCR7+CD45RA+ cells, naive CD8 T cells were sorted. General study results and limits: Detecting spiked Jurkat TCR RNA from one cell among around 950,000 naive cells was reportedly possible.

V dropped 2 bases and J dropped 0 bases, with 17 bases sitting between them. The CDR3 runs to 18 residues. The TCR was taken from a human donor in good health. Some libraries in this study had Jurkat cell RNA spiked in. The genes are TRBV23-1 and TRBJ2-1; D is perhaps TRBD2 (6 bases). TRBV23-1 is an ORF for which the function is uncertain. The sequencing input was naive CD8+ T cells from blood, with Jurkat cell RNA spiked in. Subset of the sample: FACS-sorted CD8+CD4-CCR7+CD45RA+ naive T cells. CDR3 in amino acids: CASSQRRGRRSSYNEQFF. In nucleotides, the CDR3 is TGCGCCAGCAGTCAACGGCGGGGACGGCGGAGCTCCTACAATGAGCAGTTCTTC.